The 17 T cell receptor beta chains listed next were all sequenced from one sample in a study of T-cell reconstitution after alpha-beta-depleted transplantation in children. Unique molecular identifiers were incorporated into the prepared TCRbeta library. TCRdb reprocessed the PCR reads with MiXCR, giving one entry per CDR3 protein. The data hold about 110,000 distinct CDR3 sequences, with 5% to 8% observed a single time. The sample here was PBMCs, mostly from graft donor cells, taken 360 days after TCRalphabeta/CD19-depleted stem cell transplant. These receptors were obtained from a male patient aged 2-15 years who had a stem cell transplant for acute lymphoblastic leukemia, so the T cells may come from the graft donor.

A few counts support this clonotype. The chain couples TRBV18 to TRBJ2-4; the D gene is possibly TRBD1 (6 bases). Between the trimmed V and J ends, which lost 5 bases and 3 bases, there was a span of 17 bases. This CDR3 is 16 amino acids long. Germline V gives CDR1 KGHSH, CDR2 LQKENI. The CDR3 DNA reads as TGTGCCAGCTCATCGAAAGGGACAAATCACAAAAACATTCAGTACTTC. It translates to CASSSKGTNHKNIQYF.

This clonotype came up many times. The chain carries TRBV29-1 and TRBJ1-3; perhaps TRBD1 as D (5 bases). Trimming stripped 2 bases from V and 7 bases from J, with 15 bases between. The CDR3 spans 14 residues. Germline V lookup: CDR1 SQVTM, CDR2 ANQGSEA. The CDR3 DNA sequence: TGCAGCGTTGAAATGTGGGGGGAAGGCAACACCATATATTTT. Its protein is CSVEMWGEGNTIYF.

The rearrangement joins TRBV2 to TRBJ2-1, with D possibly matching TRBD2 (6 bases). Germline-derived CDR1 and CDR2 are SNHLY and FYNNEI. V dropped 8 bases and J dropped 0 bases, with 26 bases sitting between them. The CDR3 contains 19 residues. CDR3 sequence: CASCVGTVLRFSSYNEQFF. The CDR3 coding sequence is TGTGCCAGCTGTGTCGGGACTGTACTAAGGTTCAGCTCCTACAATGAGCAGTTCTTC. Looking up the rest from reference TRBV2 and TRBJ2-1 gives the full variable domain: EPEVTQTPSHQVTQMGQEVILRCVPISNHLYFYWYRQILGQKVEFLVSFYNNEISEKSEIFDDQFSVERPDGSNFTLKIRSTKLEDSAMYFCASCVGTVLRFSSYNEQFFGPGTRLTVL.

This clonotype showed up many times. This chain connects TRBV6-5 to TRBJ2-3, with 8 nucleotides matching TRBD1. The CDR3 consists of 15 residues. Germline assignment: CDR1 MNHEY and CDR2 SVGAGI. The J segment lost 6 bases and the V segment lost 6 bases, leaving 11 bases of the junction unmatched. Here the CDR3 reads CASRYRDRPADTQYF. The CDR3, as DNA: TGTGCCAGCAGATACCGGGACAGGCCCGCGGATACGCAGTATTTT.

V is TRBV7-9 and J is TRBJ1-2; a weak D match, TRBD1 (5 bases). Trimming left V 2 bases short and J 2 bases short, with 12 bases between. The CDR3 runs 15 residues. The germline V gene has CDR1 SEHNR and CDR2 FQNEAQ (reference sequence). CDR3 sequence: CASSLPYRQNYGYTF. As DNA, the CDR3 is TGTGCCAGCAGCTTACCATATAGACAGAACTATGGCTACACCTTC. The complete variable domain, with remaining parts taken from reference TRBV7-9 and TRBJ1-2, reads DTGVSQNPRHKITKRGQNVTFRCDPISEHNRLYWYRQTLGQGPEFLTYFQNEAQLEKSRLLSDRFSAERPKGSFSTLEIQRTEQGDSAMYLCASSLPYRQNYGYTFGSGTRLTVV.

In this sample, this clonotype turned up many times. The CDR3 sequence: CAISELNGQGTDEQFF. CDR3 coding DNA: TGTGCCATCAGTGAGTTGAATGGACAGGGCACGGATGAGCAGTTCTTC. The gene calls are TRBV10-3 and TRBJ2-1; 8 bases map to TRBD1. The CDR3 has 16 amino acids. Germline CDR1 and CDR2: ENHRY and SYGVKD. Trimming at V came to 1 base and at J to 8 bases, leaving 10 bases not matched to a gene.

This clonotype was seen many times. V is TRBV9 and J is TRBJ2-3; tentative D call: TRBD1 (6 bases). V gave up 3 bases and J gave up 2 bases, with 16 bases separating them. This CDR3 contains 16 residues. The germline V gene encodes CDR1 SGDLS and CDR2 YYNGEE. The CDR3 here is CASSAASRGSTDTQYF. The CDR3, as DNA: TGTGCCAGCAGCGCCGCGAGTAGGGGGTCCACAGATACGCAGTATTTT.

This clonotype has a count of ten or more. The V and J genes are TRBV2 and TRBJ2-7; 7 bases are a match to TRBD1. The germline V gene has CDR1 SNHLY and CDR2 FYNNEI. The CDR3 runs to 13 residues. The V and J ends lost 10 bases and 4 bases, in that order; junction bases with no gene match: 10. The CDR3 region is CANLGQVAYEQYF. The CDR3 DNA is TGTGCCAACCTCGGACAGGTCGCGTACGAGCAGTACTTC.

This clonotype appeared many times. The V gene is TRBV6-2 or TRBV6-3, the J gene TRBJ2-3, with 7 bases fitting TRBD1. The germline CDR1 and CDR2 sequences are MNHEY and SVGEGT. The CDR3 has 14 amino acids. Trimming removed 2 bases from V and 4 bases from J; junction bases left unmatched: 3. Here the CDR3 reads CASSYLTGADTQYF. CDR3 nucleotides: TGTGCCAGCAGTTACCTTACAGGGGCAGATACGCAGTATTTT.

This clonotype was recorded at least ten times. V usage is TRBV5-1 and J usage is TRBJ2-2, with TRBD1 identical over 8 bases. The CDR3 loop spans 13 amino acids. The ends lost 5 bases at V and 6 bases at J; junction bases unmatched: 3. CDR1 is SGHRS, CDR2 YFSETQ, per germline. CDR3 residues: CASSLQGAGELFF. As DNA, the CDR3 is TGCGCCAGCAGTTTACAGGGGGCCGGGGAGCTGTTTTTT. Together with reference TRBV5-1 and TRBJ2-2, the CDR3 gives the full variable domain: KAGVTQTPRYLIKTRGQQVTLSCSPISGHRSVSWYQQTPGQGLQFLFEYFSETQRNKGNFPGRFSGRQFSNSRSEMNVSTLELGDSALYLCASSLQGAGELFFGEGSRLTVL.

This clonotype was seen many times. The chain is built from TRBV7-9 and TRBJ2-7; no definite D call. This CDR3 is 13 amino acids long. CDR1 and CDR2 from the germline V gene are SEHNR and FQNEAQ (reference sequence). V lost 3 bases and J 2 bases, leaving 8 bases between the germline ends. The CDR3 DNA follows: TGTGCCAGCAGCTTCGGGTCCACCTACGAGCAGTACTTC. It is translated as CASSFGSTYEQYF.

There are many counts of this clonotype. The rearrangement joins TRBV27 to TRBJ2-1; 9 bases fit TRBD2. The length of the CDR3 is 14 residues. Germline-derived CDR1 and CDR2 are MNHEY and SMNVEV (reference sequence). V gave up 2 bases and J gave up 6 bases; unmatched junction bases: 2. The chain's CDR3 is CASSLAGGSNEQFF. The DNA for the CDR3 is TGTGCCAGCAGTTTAGCGGGAGGGAGCAATGAGCAGTTCTTC.

The chain is built from TRBV5-1 and TRBJ1-6; 8 positions agree with TRBD1. The CDR3 runs to 16 residues. V was pared by 0 bases and J by 6 bases, with 5 bases of the junction left unmatched. Germline V lookup: CDR1 SGHRS, CDR2 YFSETQ. CDR3 coding DNA: TGCGCCAGCAGCTTGGGGCAGGGGGCGCTTAATTCACCCCTCCACTTT. It is translated as CASSLGQGALNSPLHF. The whole variable domain, remainder taken from reference TRBV5-1 and TRBJ1-6, is KAGVTQTPRYLIKTRGQQVTLSCSPISGHRSVSWYQQTPGQGLQFLFEYFSETQRNKGNFPGRFSGRQFSNSRSEMNVSTLELGDSALYLCASSLGQGALNSPLHFGNGTRLTVT.

This clonotype was detected ten times or more. V and J are TRBV12-3 or TRBV12-4 and TRBJ1-1, with a possible D match to TRBD1 (5 bases). Trimming pared 7 bases from V and 1 base from J, leaving 10 bases between. The CDR3 contains 13 residues. The CDR3 here is CASKGGGNTEAFF. For the CDR3, the DNA is TGTGCCAGCAAAGGTGGGGGGAACACTGAAGCTTTCTTT.

This clonotype was recorded at least ten times. The rearrangement uses TRBV5-6 and TRBJ2-2; 9 bases align to TRBD1. The CDR3 spans 15 residues. V shed 4 bases and J 9 bases; nucleotides not matched to a gene: 10. Germline V gene sequence: CDR1 SGHDT, CDR2 YYEEEE. CDR3 residues: CASSPPGTGRRELFF. The CDR3 DNA is TGTGCCAGCAGCCCACCCGGGACAGGGCGCCGGGAGCTGTTTTTT.

This clonotype was detected many times. This sequence joins TRBV24-1 and TRBJ2-2, with 8 nucleotides matching TRBD2. V shed 3 bases and J 2 bases; nucleotides not matched to a gene: 7. Germline CDR1 reads KGHDR; CDR2 reads SFDVKD. The CDR3 sequence is 17 residues long. DNA of the CDR3: TGTGCCACCAGTGATCAAACTAGCGGTCTAAACACCGGGGAGCTGTTTTTT. This encodes CATSDQTSGLNTGELFF.

The chain employs TRBV7-2 and TRBJ2-1, with 8 bases identical to TRBD1. The CDR3 contains 13 residues. Germline V gene sequence: CDR1 SGHTA, CDR2 FQGNSA. V gave up 7 bases and J gave up 8 bases; unmatched junction bases: 7. Written as DNA, the CDR3 is TGTGCCAGCACCTGGACAGGGTACCATGAGCAGTTCTTC. It encodes CASTWTGYHEQFF. Using reference TRBV7-2 and TRBJ2-1 for the parts outside the CDR3, the full variable domain is GAGVSQSPSNKVTEKGKDVELRCDPISGHTALYWYRQSLGQGLEFLIYFQGNSAPDKSGLPSDRFSAERTGGSVSTLTIQRTQQEDSAVYLCASTWTGYHEQFFGPGTRLTVL.